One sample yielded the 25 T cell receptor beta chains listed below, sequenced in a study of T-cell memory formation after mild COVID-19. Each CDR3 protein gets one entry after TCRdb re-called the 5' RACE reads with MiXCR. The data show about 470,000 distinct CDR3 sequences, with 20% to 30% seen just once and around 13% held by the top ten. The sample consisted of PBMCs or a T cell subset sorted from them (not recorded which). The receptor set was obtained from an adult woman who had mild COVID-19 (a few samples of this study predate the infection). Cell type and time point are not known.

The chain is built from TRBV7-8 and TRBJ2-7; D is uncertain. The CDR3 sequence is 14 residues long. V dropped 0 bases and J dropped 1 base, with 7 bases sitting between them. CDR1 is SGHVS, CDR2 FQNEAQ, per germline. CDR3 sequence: CASSLASRSYEQYF. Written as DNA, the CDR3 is TGTGCCAGCAGCTTAGCTTCCCGGTCCTACGAGCAGTACTTC.

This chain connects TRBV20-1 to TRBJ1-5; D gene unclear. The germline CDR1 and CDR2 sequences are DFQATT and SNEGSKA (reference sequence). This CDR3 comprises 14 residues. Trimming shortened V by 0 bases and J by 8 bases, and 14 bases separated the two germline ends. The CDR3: CSARDRRTGEPQHF. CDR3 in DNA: TGCAGTGCTAGAGATAGACGGACCGGGGAGCCCCAGCATTTT.

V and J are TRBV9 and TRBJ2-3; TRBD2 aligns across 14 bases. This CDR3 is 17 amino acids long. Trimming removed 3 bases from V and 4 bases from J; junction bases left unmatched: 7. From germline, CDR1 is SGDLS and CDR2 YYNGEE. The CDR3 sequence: CASSGGLAGVRSDTQYF. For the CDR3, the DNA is TGTGCCAGCAGCGGGGGACTAGCGGGAGTTAGGTCAGATACGCAGTATTTT.

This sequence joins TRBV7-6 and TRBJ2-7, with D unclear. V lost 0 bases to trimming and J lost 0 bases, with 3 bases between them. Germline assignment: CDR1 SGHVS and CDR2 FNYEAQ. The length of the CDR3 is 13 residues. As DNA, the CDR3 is TGTGCCAGCAGCTTAGCCAACTCCTACGAGCAGTACTTC. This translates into CASSLANSYEQYF.

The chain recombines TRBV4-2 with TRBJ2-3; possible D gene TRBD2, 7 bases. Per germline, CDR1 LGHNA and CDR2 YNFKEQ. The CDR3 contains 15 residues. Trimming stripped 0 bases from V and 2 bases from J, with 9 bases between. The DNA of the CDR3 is TGTGCCAGCAGCCAAGAACGGGGGGCCACAGATACGCAGTATTTT. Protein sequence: CASSQERGATDTQYF.

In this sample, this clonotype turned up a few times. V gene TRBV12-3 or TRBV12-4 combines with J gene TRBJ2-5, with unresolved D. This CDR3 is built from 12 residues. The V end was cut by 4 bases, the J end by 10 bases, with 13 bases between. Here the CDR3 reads CASSSRTPDQYF. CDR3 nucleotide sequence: TGTGCCAGCAGTTCCCGGACCCCGGACCAGTACTTC.

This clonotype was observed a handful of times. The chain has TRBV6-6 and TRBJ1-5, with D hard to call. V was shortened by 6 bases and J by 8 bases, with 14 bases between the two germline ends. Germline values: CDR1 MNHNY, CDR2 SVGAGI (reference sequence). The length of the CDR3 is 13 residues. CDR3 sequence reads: CASSPTWLEPQHF. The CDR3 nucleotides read TGTGCCAGCAGCCCTACATGGTTGGAGCCCCAGCATTTT.

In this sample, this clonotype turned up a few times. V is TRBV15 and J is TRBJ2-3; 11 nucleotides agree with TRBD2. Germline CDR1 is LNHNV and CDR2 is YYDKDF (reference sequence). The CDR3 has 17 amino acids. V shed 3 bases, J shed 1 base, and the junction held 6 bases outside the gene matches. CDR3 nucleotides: TGTGCCACCAGCAGTTTTACTAGCGGGAGAGGCACAGATACGCAGTATTTT. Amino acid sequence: CATSSFTSGRGTDTQYF. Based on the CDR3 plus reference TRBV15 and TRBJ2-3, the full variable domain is DAMVIQNPRYQVTQFGKPVTLSCSQTLNHNVMYWYQQKSSQAPKLLFHYYDKDFNNEADTPDNFQSRRPNTSFCFLDIRSPGLGDTAMYLCATSSFTSGRGTDTQYFGPGTRLTVL.

CDR3 amino acids: CASSLEVADTQYF. The CDR3 nucleotides are TGTGCCAGCAGCTTAGAGGTGGCAGATACGCAGTATTTT. The chain combines TRBV7-2 with TRBJ2-3; D unresolved. This CDR3 spans 13 amino acids. Trimming cost V 1 base and J 4 bases, with 6 bases left between them. Germline CDR1 and CDR2: SGHTA and FQGNSA.

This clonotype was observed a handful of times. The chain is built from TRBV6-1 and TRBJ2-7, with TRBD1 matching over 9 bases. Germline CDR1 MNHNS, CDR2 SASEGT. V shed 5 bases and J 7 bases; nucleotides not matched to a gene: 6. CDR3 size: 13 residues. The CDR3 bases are TGTGCCAGCAGTAGGACAGGGGTTCAGGAGCAGTACTTC. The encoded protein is CASSRTGVQEQYF.

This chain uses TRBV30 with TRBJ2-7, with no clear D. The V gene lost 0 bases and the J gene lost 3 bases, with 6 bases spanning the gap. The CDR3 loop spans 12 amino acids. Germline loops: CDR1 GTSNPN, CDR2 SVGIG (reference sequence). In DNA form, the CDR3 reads TGTGCCTGGAGTGTAGAACTCTACGAGCAGTACTTC. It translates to CAWSVELYEQYF.

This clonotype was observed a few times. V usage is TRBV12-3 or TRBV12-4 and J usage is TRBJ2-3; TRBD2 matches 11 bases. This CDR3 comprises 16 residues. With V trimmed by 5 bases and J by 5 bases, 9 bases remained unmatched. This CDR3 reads CASSDPTSGGGDTQYF. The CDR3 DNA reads TGTGCCAGCAGTGACCCTACTAGCGGGGGAGGAGATACGCAGTATTTT.

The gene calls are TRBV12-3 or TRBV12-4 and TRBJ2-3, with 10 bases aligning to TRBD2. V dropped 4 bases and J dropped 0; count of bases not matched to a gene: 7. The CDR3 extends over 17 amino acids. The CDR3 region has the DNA TGTGCCAGCAGTTCTTCAGCGGGAGGGGCTAGCACAGATACGCAGTATTTT. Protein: CASSSSAGGASTDTQYF.

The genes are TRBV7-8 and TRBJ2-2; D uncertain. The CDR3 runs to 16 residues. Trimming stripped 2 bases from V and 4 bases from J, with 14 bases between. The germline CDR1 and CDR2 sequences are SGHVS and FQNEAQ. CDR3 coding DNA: TGTGCCAGCAGCTTACGAGAAGGCTTAACCACCGGGGAGCTGTTTTTT. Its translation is CASSLREGLTTGELFF.

The CDR3 loop is CASSWGRGTEAFF. CDR3 in DNA: TGCGCCAGCAGCTGGGGGCGGGGCACTGAAGCTTTCTTT. V usage is TRBV5-1 and J usage is TRBJ1-1; D perhaps matches TRBD1 (6 bases). The length of the CDR3 is 13 residues. Germline V gene sequence: CDR1 SGHRS, CDR2 YFSETQ. Trimming cost V 3 bases and J 4 bases, with 10 bases left between them.

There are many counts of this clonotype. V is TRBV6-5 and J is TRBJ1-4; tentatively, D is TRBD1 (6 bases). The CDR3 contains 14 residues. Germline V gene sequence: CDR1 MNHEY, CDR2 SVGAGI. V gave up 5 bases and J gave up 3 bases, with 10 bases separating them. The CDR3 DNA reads TGTGCCAGCAGTCGGACAGCTTCTAATGAAAAACTGTTTTTT. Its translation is CASSRTASNEKLFF.

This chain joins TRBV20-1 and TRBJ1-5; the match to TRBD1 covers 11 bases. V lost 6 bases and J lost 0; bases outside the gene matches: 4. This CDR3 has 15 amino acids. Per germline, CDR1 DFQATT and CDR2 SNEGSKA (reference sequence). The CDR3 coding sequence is TGCAGTGCCGGGACAGGGGGACTTAGCAATCAGCCCCAGCATTTT. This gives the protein CSAGTGGLSNQPQHF.

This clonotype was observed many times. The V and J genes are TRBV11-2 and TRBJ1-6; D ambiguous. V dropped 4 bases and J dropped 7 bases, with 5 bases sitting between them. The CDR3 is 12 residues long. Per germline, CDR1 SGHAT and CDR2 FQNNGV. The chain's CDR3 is CASSSPNSPLHF. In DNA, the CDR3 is TGTGCCAGCAGCTCGCCCAATTCACCCCTCCACTTT.

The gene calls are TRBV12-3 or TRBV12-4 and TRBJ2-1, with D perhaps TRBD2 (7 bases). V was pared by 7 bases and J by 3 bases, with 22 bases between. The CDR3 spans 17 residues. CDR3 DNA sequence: TGTGCCAGCACGCCTGGCCTGGGGGCGGGGGACTACAATGAGCAGTTCTTC. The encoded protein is CASTPGLGAGDYNEQFF.

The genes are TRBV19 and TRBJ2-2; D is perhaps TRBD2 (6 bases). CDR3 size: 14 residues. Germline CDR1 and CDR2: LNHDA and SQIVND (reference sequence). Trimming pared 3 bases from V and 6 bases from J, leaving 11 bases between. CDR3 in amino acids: CASSINAGPGELFF. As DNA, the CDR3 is TGTGCCAGTAGTATTAACGCGGGGCCCGGGGAGCTGTTTTTT.

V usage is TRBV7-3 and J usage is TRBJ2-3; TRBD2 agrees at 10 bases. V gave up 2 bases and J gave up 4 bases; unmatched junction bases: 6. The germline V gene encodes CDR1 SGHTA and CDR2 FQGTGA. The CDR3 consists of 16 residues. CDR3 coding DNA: TGTGCCAGCAGCTTAGCAGCGGGAGGGTCTCCAGATACGCAGTATTTT. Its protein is CASSLAAGGSPDTQYF.

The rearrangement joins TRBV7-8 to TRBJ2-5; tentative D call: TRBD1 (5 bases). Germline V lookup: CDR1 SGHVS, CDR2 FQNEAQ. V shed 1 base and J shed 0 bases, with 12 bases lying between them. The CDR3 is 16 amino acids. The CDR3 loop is CASSLVGVLYQETQYF. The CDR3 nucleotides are TGTGCCAGCAGCTTAGTAGGGGTCTTGTACCAAGAGACCCAGTACTTC.

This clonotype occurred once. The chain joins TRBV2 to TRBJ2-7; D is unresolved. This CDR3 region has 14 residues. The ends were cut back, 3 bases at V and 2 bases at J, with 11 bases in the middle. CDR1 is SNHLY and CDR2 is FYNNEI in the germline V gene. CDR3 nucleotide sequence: TGTGCCAGCAGTGACTCCTACCCGACCTACGAGCAGTACTTC. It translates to CASSDSYPTYEQYF.

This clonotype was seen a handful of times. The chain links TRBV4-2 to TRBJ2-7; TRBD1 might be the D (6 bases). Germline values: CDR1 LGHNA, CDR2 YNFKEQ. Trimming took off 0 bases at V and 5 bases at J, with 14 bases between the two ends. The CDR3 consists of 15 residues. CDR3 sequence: CASSQDRDRFDEQYF. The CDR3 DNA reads TGTGCCAGCAGCCAAGATCGAGACAGGTTCGACGAGCAGTACTTC.

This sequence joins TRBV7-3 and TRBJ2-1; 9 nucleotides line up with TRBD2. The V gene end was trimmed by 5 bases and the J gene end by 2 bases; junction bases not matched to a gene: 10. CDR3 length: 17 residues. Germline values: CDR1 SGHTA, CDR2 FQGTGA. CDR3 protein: CASSPSLGGGAYNEQFF. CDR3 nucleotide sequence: TGTGCCAGCAGCCCGTCTCTTGGCGGGGGGGCCTACAATGAGCAGTTCTTC.